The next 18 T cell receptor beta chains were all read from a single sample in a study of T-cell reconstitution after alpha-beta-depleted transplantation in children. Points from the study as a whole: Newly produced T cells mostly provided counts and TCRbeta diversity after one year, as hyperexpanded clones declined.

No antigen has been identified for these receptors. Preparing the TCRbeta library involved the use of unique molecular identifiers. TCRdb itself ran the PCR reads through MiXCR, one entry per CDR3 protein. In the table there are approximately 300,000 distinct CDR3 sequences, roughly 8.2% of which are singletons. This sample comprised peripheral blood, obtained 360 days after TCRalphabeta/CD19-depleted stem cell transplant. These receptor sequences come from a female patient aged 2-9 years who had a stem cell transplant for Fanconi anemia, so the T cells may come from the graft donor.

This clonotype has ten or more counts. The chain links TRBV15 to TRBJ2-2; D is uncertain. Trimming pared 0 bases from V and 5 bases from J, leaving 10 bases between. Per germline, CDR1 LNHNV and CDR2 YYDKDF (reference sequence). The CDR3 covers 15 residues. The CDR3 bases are TGTGCCACCAGCAGAGATATAGGTGGAACCGGGGAGCTGTTTTTT. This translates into CATSRDIGGTGELFF.

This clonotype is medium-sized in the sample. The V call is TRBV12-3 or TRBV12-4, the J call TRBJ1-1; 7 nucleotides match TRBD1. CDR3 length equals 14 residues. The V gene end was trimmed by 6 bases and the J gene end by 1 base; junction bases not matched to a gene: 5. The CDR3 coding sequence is TGTGCCAGCAGACCGACAGGGAGGAACACTGAAGCTTTCTTT. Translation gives CASRPTGRNTEAFF.

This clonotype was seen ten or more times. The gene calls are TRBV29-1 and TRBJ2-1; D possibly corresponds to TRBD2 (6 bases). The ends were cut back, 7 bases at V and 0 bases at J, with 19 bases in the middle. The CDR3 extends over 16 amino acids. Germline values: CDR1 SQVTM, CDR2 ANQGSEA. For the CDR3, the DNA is TGCAGCGCTGAGGGGCTAGCGTTGAGCTCCTACAATGAGCAGTTCTTC. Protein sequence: CSAEGLALSSYNEQFF.

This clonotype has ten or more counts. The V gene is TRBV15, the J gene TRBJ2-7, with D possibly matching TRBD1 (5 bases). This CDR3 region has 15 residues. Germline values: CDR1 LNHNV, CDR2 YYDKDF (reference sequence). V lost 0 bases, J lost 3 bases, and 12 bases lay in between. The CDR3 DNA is TGTGCCACCAGCAGAGATTACGCCAGGGTCTACGAGCAGTACTTC. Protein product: CATSRDYARVYEQYF.

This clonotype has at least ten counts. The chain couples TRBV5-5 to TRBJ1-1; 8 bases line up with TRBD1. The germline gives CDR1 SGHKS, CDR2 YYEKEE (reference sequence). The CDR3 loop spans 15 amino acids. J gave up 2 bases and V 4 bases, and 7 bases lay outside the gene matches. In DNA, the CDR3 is TGTGCCAGCAGCCCTTGGACAGGGATCAACACTGAAGCTTTCTTT. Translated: CASSPWTGINTEAFF.

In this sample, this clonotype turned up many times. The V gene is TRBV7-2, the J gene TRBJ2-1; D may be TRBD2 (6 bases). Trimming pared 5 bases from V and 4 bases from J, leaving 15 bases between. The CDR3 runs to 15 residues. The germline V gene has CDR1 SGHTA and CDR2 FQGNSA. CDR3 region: CASSPRPRGYNEQFF. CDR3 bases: TGTGCCAGCAGCCCGAGACCCCGGGGGTACAATGAGCAGTTCTTC.

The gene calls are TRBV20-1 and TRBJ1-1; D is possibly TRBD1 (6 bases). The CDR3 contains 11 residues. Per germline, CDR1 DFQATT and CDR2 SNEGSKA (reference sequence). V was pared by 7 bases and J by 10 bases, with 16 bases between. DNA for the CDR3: TGCAGTGAGGACAGCATAGACAGAGCTTTCTTT. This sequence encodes CSEDSIDRAFF.

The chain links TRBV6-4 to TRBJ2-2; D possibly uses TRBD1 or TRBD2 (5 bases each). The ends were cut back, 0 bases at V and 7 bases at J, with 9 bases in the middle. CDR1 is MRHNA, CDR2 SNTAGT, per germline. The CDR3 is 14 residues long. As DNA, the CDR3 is TGTGCCAGCAGTGACTCGAGGGGAATCGGGGAGCTGTTTTTT. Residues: CASSDSRGIGELFF.

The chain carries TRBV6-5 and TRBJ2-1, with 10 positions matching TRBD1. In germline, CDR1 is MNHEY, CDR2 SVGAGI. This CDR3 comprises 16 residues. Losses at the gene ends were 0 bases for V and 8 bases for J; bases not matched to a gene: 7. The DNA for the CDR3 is TGTGCCAGCAGTTACTCCGGGACAGGGGAGGACGATGAGCAGTTCTTC. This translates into CASSYSGTGEDDEQFF.

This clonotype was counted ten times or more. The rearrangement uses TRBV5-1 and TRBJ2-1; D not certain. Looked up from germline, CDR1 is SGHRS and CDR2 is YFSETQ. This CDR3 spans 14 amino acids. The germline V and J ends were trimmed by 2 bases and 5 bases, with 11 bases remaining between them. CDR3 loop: CASSFESLDNEQFF. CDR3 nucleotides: TGCGCCAGCAGCTTCGAGAGCCTTGACAATGAGCAGTTCTTC.

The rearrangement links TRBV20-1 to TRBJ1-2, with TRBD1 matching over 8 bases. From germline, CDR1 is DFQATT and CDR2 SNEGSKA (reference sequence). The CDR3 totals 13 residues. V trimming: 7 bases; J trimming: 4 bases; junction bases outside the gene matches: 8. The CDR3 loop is CSVPGTGAYGYTF. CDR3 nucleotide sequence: TGCAGTGTTCCCGGGACAGGCGCCTATGGCTACACCTTC.

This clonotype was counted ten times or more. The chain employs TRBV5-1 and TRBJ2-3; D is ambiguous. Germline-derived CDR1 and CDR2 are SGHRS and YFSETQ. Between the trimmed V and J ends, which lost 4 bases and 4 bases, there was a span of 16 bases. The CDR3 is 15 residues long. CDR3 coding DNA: TGCGCCAGCAGCCCGGGTCTGCGTGGGGCAGATACGCAGTATTTT. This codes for CASSPGLRGADTQYF.

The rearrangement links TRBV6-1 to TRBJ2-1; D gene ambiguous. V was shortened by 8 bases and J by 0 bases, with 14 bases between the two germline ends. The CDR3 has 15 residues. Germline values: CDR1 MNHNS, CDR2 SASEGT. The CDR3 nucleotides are TGTGCCAGCGCCCTAGACTTCTCCTCCTACAATGAGCAGTTCTTC. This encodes CASALDFSSYNEQFF.

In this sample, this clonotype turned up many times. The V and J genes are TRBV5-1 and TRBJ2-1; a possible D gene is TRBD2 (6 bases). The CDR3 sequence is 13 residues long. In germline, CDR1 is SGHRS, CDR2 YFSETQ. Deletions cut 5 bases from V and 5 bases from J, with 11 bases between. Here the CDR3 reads CASSAGRDNEQFF. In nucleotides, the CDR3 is TGCGCCAGCAGTGCGGGACGGGACAATGAGCAGTTCTTC.

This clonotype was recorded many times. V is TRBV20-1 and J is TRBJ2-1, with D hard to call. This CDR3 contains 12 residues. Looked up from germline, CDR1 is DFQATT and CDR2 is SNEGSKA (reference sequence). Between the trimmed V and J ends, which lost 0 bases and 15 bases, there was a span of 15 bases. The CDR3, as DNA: TGCAGTGCTAGAGATCGGACCTGGGGATGGTTCTTC. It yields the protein CSARDRTWGWFF.

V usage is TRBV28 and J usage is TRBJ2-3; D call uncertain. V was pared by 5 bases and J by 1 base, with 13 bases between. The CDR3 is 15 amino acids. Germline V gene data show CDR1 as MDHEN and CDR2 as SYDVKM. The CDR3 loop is CASSGPADGTDTQYF. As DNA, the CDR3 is TGTGCCAGCAGTGGTCCTGCTGACGGCACAGATACGCAGTATTTT.

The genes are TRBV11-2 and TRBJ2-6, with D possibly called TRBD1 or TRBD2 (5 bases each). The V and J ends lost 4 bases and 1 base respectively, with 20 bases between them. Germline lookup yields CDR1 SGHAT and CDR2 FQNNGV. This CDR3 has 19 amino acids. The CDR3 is CASSSVTGPRGSGANVLTF. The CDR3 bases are TGTGCCAGCAGCTCCGTTACAGGACCCCGAGGGTCTGGGGCCAACGTCCTGACTTTC. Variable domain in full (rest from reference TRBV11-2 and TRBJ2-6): EAGVAQSPRYKIIEKRQSVAFWCNPISGHATLYWYQQILGQGPKLLIQFQNNGVVDDSQLPKDRFSAERLKGVDSTLKIQPAKLEDSAVYLCASSSVTGPRGSGANVLTFGAGSRLTVL.

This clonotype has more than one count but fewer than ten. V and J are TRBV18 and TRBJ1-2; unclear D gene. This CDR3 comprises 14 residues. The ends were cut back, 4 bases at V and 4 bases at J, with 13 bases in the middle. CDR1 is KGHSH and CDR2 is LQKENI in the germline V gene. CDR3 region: CASSLQPTTYGYTF. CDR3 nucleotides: TGTGCCAGCTCACTACAGCCTACCACCTATGGCTACACCTTC.